Below, one T cell receptor beta chain is given with its context. This sample is part of a study of preoperative IRX-2 immunotherapy in early breast cancer. The assay was immunoSEQ multiplex PCR, and TCRdb's table has in-frame clones only and misses some. The sample carries approximately 44,000 clones, less than 95% recorded once. Described treatment: preoperative locoregional IRX-2 cytokine immunotherapy. This phase Ib study tested locoregional IRX-2 cytokine immunotherapy given before surgery. This CDR3 is 14 amino acids long. The V end lost 6 bases, the J end lost 4 bases, and 13 bases lay between the germline ends. Per germline, CDR1 SEHNR and CDR2 FQNEAQ (reference sequence).

The TCR comes from a human donor with breast cancer. V is TRBV7-9 and J is TRBJ1-3, with D possibly matching TRBD1 (6 bases). The input for sequencing was tumor tissue, taken after IRX-2 immunotherapy. The CDR3 protein is CASSLDREGNTIYF. For the CDR3, the DNA is TGTGCCAGCAGTCTGGACAGAGAAGGAAACACCATATATTTT.